The entry below gives a single T cell receptor beta chain sequence along with its context. Its target is not known. The repertoire was sequenced with immunoSEQ multiplex PCR; TCRdb's copy has only in-frame clones and lacks some. The sample yields 100,000 to 120,000 clones, roughly 93% seen once. Trimming took 2 bases from V and 6 from J; bases not matched to a gene: 9. Germline V CDR1 and CDR2: SGHRS, YFSETQ. This CDR3 is 15 amino acids long. The data stem from a study of T cell responses to AZD1222 COVID-19 vaccine. Study results and caveats: Donors were largely white British and mainly female; clonal diversity was possibly underestimated.

The sequences come from peripheral blood, collected 28 days after the second AZD1222 dose. This TCR derives from an adult who received the AZD1222 COVID-19 vaccine. The V call is TRBV5-1, the J call TRBJ1-1; 8 bases are a match to TRBD1. This CDR3 is CASSFSGGSTAEAFF. The CDR3 bases are TGCGCCAGCAGCTTCTCAGGGGGCTCTACTGCTGAAGCTTTCTTT.